Below are 9 T cell receptor beta chains sequenced from a single sample in a study of T cell responses to AZD1222 COVID-19 vaccine. Sequencing was performed with immunoSEQ multiplex PCR; in TCRdb, only in-frame clones are kept and a portion is missing. The data show about 180,000 clones, 90% seen once. The sequencing here drew on peripheral blood, taken on day 0 of AZD1222 vaccination. The receptors here all came from an adult in good health.

The chain uses TRBV6-6 and TRBJ2-7; the D gene could be TRBD1 or TRBD2 (6 bases each). CDR1 is MNHNY, CDR2 SVGAGI, per germline (reference sequence). The CDR3 sequence is 12 residues long. V gave up 7 bases and J gave up 4 bases, with 11 bases separating them. The CDR3 protein is CASTTGAYEQYF. In DNA form, the CDR3 reads TGTGCCAGCACAACGGGGGCTTACGAGCAGTACTTC.

This sequence joins TRBV5-3 and TRBJ2-7; 8 nucleotides match TRBD1. TRBV5-3 is placed among ORFs of uncertain function. The trim removed 10 bases at V and 1 base at J, leaving 13 bases unmatched. There are 15 residues in the CDR3. The CDR3 DNA is TGTGCCTCACGATCCGGGACAGGCGGTTCCTACGAGCAGTACTTC. Translation: CASRSGTGGSYEQYF.

The chain has TRBV6-5 and TRBJ1-3, with a possible D match to TRBD1 (5 bases). This CDR3 region has 16 residues. The V gene lost 0 bases and the J gene lost 4 bases, with 13 bases spanning the gap. Germline V gene lookup returns CDR1 MNHEY and CDR2 SVGAGI. The DNA for the CDR3 is TGTGCCAGCAGTTACTCCAGAGACAGTCCCGGAAACACCATATATTTT. It translates to CASSYSRDSPGNTIYF.

This sequence joins TRBV5-4 and TRBJ1-1; weak D call: TRBD1 (6 bases). The CDR3 runs 13 residues. V was shortened by 0 bases and J by 10 bases, with 13 bases between the two germline ends. CDR1 is SGHNT, CDR2 YYREEE, per germline (reference sequence). In DNA, the CDR3 is TGTGCCAGCAGCTTGGGCACAGGGTCCGGAGCTTTCTTT. This gives the protein CASSLGTGSGAFF.

This CDR3 is CASSLSREKLFF. The CDR3, as DNA: TGTGCCAGCTCACTATCAAGGGAAAAACTGTTTTTT. The genes are TRBV18 and TRBJ1-4; D unclear. The CDR3 contains 12 residues. The germline V gene encodes CDR1 KGHSH and CDR2 LQKENI. Trimming took off 4 bases at V and 8 bases at J, with 8 bases between the two ends.

The V gene is TRBV19, the J gene TRBJ2-7, with a possible D match to TRBD1 (6 bases). Trimming stripped 5 bases from V and 4 bases from J, with 18 bases between. CDR1 is LNHDA and CDR2 is SQIVND in the germline V gene (reference sequence). The CDR3 runs to 15 residues. CDR3 sequence reads: CASSFSGDGAYEQYF. In nucleotides, the CDR3 is TGTGCCAGTAGTTTCTCAGGGGACGGGGCTTACGAGCAGTACTTC.

The J gene is TRBJ2-5, the V gene TRBV28, with TRBD2 matching over 12 bases. The germline V gene encodes CDR1 MDHEN and CDR2 SYDVKM. Unmatched junction bases numbered 10, after V lost 6 bases and J lost 2 bases. This CDR3 contains 17 residues. CDR3 sequence: CASSLGPLAGGQETQYF. The CDR3 DNA is TGTGCCAGCAGCCTGGGGCCACTAGCGGGGGGACAAGAGACCCAGTACTTC. Drawing the rest from reference TRBV28 and TRBJ2-5, the complete variable domain is DVKVTQSSRYLVKRTGEKVFLECVQDMDHENMFWYRQDPGLGLRLIYFSYDVKMKEKGDIPEGYSVSREKKERFSLILESASTNQTSMYLCASSLGPLAGGQETQYFGPGTRLLVL.

The rearrangement links TRBV7-9 to TRBJ1-1, with unresolved D. This CDR3 is 12 amino acids long. Trimming took off 1 base at V and 7 bases at J, with 7 bases between the two ends. Per germline, CDR1 SEHNR and CDR2 FQNEAQ (reference sequence). CDR3 sequence reads: CASSLERGEAFF. Written as DNA, the CDR3 is TGTGCCAGCAGCTTAGAGCGGGGTGAAGCTTTCTTT.

The chain employs TRBV27 and TRBJ1-5, with 12 bases lining up with TRBD1. Germline trimming cut 5 bases from V and 6 bases from J; bases unmatched to any gene: 8. This CDR3 region has 16 residues. The germline V gene has CDR1 MNHEY and CDR2 SMNVEV (reference sequence). The CDR3 sequence: CASSARDRGQSQPQHF. The CDR3 DNA is TGTGCCAGCAGTGCCCGGGACAGGGGGCAAAGTCAGCCCCAGCATTTT.